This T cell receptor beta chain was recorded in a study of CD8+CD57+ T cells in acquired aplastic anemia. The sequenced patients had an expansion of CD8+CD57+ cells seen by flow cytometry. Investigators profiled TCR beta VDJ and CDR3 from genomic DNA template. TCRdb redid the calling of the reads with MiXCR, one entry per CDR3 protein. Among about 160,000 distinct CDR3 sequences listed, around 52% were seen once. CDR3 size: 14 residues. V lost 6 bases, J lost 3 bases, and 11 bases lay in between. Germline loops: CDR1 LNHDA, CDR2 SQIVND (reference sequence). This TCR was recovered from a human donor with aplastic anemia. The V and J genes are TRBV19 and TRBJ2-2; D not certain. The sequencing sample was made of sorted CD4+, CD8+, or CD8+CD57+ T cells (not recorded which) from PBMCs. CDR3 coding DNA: TGTGCCAGTAGCACCCGACGGGACACCGGGGAGCTGTTTTTT. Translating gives CASSTRRDTGELFF.